The next 27 T cell receptor beta chains were all read from a single sample in a study of shared clonotypes between healthy human individuals. CD45RO negativity and positive selection for CCR7 defined naive CD8 cells, a population that excluded terminally differentiated effector memory CD45RA+ cells. Some clones are missing from TCRdb's copy, which holds only in-frame ones; the method was immunoSEQ multiplex PCR. The table lists roughly 2,000,000 clones, roughly 93% of them singletons. The source material was naive CD8+ T cells from PBMCs. These receptors all come from a young man in good health. Some clones in this sample may be carry-over from other donors' samples.

This rearrangement joins TRBV6-7 to TRBJ1-1; 10 nucleotides agree with TRBD1. TRBV6-7 carries the ORF label, with uncertain function. Trimming removed 7 bases from V and 0 bases from J; junction bases left unmatched: 11. The CDR3 extends over 17 amino acids. CDR3 in amino acids: CASIRDRGPYMNTEAFF. CDR3 coding DNA: TGTGCCAGCATTCGGGACAGGGGCCCTTACATGAACACTGAAGCTTTCTTT.

The V and J genes are TRBV13 and TRBJ2-7, with D uncertain. CDR3 length: 14 residues. V was shortened by 2 bases and J by 0 bases, with 8 bases between the two germline ends. Germline V gene sequence: CDR1 PRHDT, CDR2 FYEKMQ (reference sequence). The CDR3 coding sequence is TGTGCCAGCAGCTTACCAGGCAGCTCCTACGAGCAGTACTTC. This codes for CASSLPGSSYEQYF.

The genes are TRBV29-1 and TRBJ2-6; D possibly corresponds to TRBD2 (6 bases). V was cut by 0 bases and J by 4 bases, with 13 bases left in between. This CDR3 region has 16 residues. Germline V gene lookup returns CDR1 SQVTM and CDR2 ANQGSEA. CDR3 bases: TGCAGCGTTGAAGATTGGGAGGCCTCCGGGGCCAACGTCCTGACTTTC. This codes for CSVEDWEASGANVLTF.

This chain uses TRBV7-6 with TRBJ2-1; 9 bases match TRBD1. Germline CDR1 reads SGHVS; CDR2 reads FNYEAQ. The trim removed 1 base at V and 7 bases at J, leaving 5 bases unmatched. The CDR3 length is 15 residues. The CDR3 loop is CASSLGQGTGNEQFF. The CDR3 nucleotides read TGTGCCAGCAGCTTAGGACAGGGGACAGGGAATGAGCAGTTCTTC.

Concerning this clone: Germline is not matched at one junction end, which may reflect a read error. This sequence joins TRBV18 and TRBJ2-2; 11 bases fit TRBD1. The CDR3 spans 16 residues. Germline assignment: CDR1 KGHSH and CDR2 LQKENI. The CDR3 DNA reads TGTGCCAGCTCAACACCGGGACAGGGGGTTCCCGGGGAGCTGTTTTTT. This translates into CASSTPGQGVPGELFF.

This chain links TRBV19 with TRBJ1-5; TRBD1 matches 10 bases. CDR3 length: 15 residues. The V gene's germline CDR1 is LNHDA and CDR2 SQIVND (reference sequence). J was trimmed by 3 bases and V by 6 bases; bases with no gene match: 5. This CDR3 is CASSLGTGANQPQHF. The CDR3 DNA sequence: TGTGCCAGTAGCTTGGGGACAGGGGCCAATCAGCCCCAGCATTTT.

J is TRBJ1-1 and V is TRBV5-1; D possibly corresponds to TRBD1 (5 bases). CDR3 length: 14 residues. CDR1 and CDR2 (germline): SGHRS, YFSETQ. V dropped 5 bases and J dropped 0 bases, with 11 bases sitting between them. The CDR3 DNA follows: TGCGCCAGCAGAAGACCAGGGTTGAACACTGAAGCTTTCTTT. It yields the protein CASRRPGLNTEAFF.

This clone was seen only a few times. The J gene is TRBJ1-2, the V gene TRBV5-4, with TRBD1 identical over 7 bases. Losses at the gene ends were 1 base for V and 7 bases for J; bases not matched to a gene: 7. The length of the CDR3 is 14 residues. The germline gives CDR1 SGHNT, CDR2 YYREEE (reference sequence). CDR3 protein: CASSLRTGTSGYTF. The CDR3 DNA sequence: TGTGCCAGCAGCTTGAGGACAGGCACGAGTGGCTACACCTTC.

This chain connects TRBV28 to TRBJ2-3; D is unclear. There are 17 residues in the CDR3. Germline V gives CDR1 MDHEN, CDR2 SYDVKM. Between the trimmed V and J ends, which lost 5 bases and 0 bases, there was a span of 18 bases. As DNA, the CDR3 is TGTGCCAGCAGTCTTACCTTTAGATCCGCTAGCACAGATACGCAGTATTTT. Protein product: CASSLTFRSASTDTQYF.

The chain has TRBV7-8 and TRBJ1-1; TRBD1 might be the D (6 bases). Germline V CDR1 and CDR2: SGHVS, FQNEAQ. The V end lost 1 base, the J end lost 4 bases, and 13 bases lay between the germline ends. The CDR3 length is 15 residues. This CDR3 is CASSLGGALPTEAFF. In DNA form, the CDR3 reads TGTGCCAGCAGCTTAGGGGGGGCGTTACCCACTGAAGCTTTCTTT.

The chain carries TRBV7-2 and TRBJ2-7; 16 bases are a match to TRBD2. Germline CDR1 is SGHTA and CDR2 is FQGNSA. V dropped 5 bases and J dropped 2; count of bases not matched to a gene: 9. This CDR3 spans 18 amino acids. The CDR3 DNA reads as TGTGCCAGCAGCCTGGAGGGACTAGCGGGAGGGAGAACCTACGAGCAGTACTTC. It codes for CASSLEGLAGGRTYEQYF. Filled out from reference TRBV7-2 and TRBJ2-7, the complete variable domain reads GAGVSQSPSNKVTEKGKDVELRCDPISGHTALYWYRQSLGQGLEFLIYFQGNSAPDKSGLPSDRFSAERTGGSVSTLTIQRTQQEDSAVYLCASSLEGLAGGRTYEQYFGPGTRLTVT.

The chain links TRBV28 to TRBJ2-7, with D tentatively TRBD1 or TRBD2 (6 bases each). The V end lost 2 bases, the J end lost 5 bases, and 13 bases lay between the germline ends. CDR1 is MDHEN and CDR2 is SYDVKM in the germline V gene. The CDR3 has 14 amino acids. The CDR3 is CASSLLRGAHEQYF. CDR3 coding DNA: TGTGCCAGCAGTTTACTAAGGGGGGCCCACGAGCAGTACTTC.

The rearrangement links TRBV27 to TRBJ2-6; D might be TRBD1 (5 bases). Germline V gene lookup returns CDR1 MNHEY and CDR2 SMNVEV (reference sequence). The V and J ends lost 4 bases and 0 bases respectively, with 10 bases between them. The CDR3 is made up of 16 amino acids. The CDR3, as DNA: TGTGCCAGCAGTTACACAGGAGTCTCTGGGGCCAACGTCCTGACTTTC. This gives the protein CASSYTGVSGANVLTF.

The chain links TRBV13 to TRBJ1-2, with D unresolved. The CDR3 extends over 14 amino acids. Germline V lookup: CDR1 PRHDT, CDR2 FYEKMQ (reference sequence). Trimming left V 0 bases short and J 4 bases short, with 9 bases between. CDR3 residues: CASSLGNIGYGYTF. The DNA for the CDR3 is TGTGCCAGCAGCTTAGGTAATATCGGCTATGGCTACACCTTC.

V and J are TRBV5-1 and TRBJ1-2, with D unresolved. The germline V gene has CDR1 SGHRS and CDR2 YFSETQ. This CDR3 has 13 amino acids. Deletions cut 1 base from V and 6 bases from J, with 10 bases between. In DNA, the CDR3 is TGCGCCAGCAGCTTGCTCTCGGGTCATGGCTACACCTTC. Amino acids: CASSLLSGHGYTF.

V gene TRBV7-8 combines with J gene TRBJ2-3; D remains ambiguous. Germline CDR1 and CDR2: SGHVS and FQNEAQ. The CDR3 sequence is 11 residues long. Trimming pared 5 bases from V and 5 bases from J, leaving 5 bases between. The CDR3 reads CASSDRDTQYF. CDR3 DNA: TGTGCCAGCAGCGATAGAGATACGCAGTATTTT.

This sequence joins TRBV1 and TRBJ1-4; TRBD1 is the table's D call, not checked against the DNA. TRBV1 is annotated as a pseudogene. The CDR3 runs to 19 residues. This CDR3 reads CTSSQDWTGPPSTNEKLFF. CDR3 coding DNA: TGCACCAGCAGCCAAGATTGGACAGGGCCTCCGTCAACTAATGAAAAACTGTTTTTT.

In nucleotides, the CDR3 is TGTGCCAGCAGTGAAGGCCCCAGGGATTTAAACACTGAAGCTTTCTTT. Encoded protein: CASSEGPRDLNTEAFF. The J gene is TRBJ1-1, the V gene TRBV2; perhaps TRBD1 as D (5 bases). The germline gives CDR1 SNHLY, CDR2 FYNNEI. Trimming took 1 base from V and 2 from J, leaving 14 bases between them. This CDR3 contains 16 residues.

The CDR3 DNA is TGTGCCAGTAGCCGTTACTCGCCCCCTAGCGGAGAAGGGGATACGCAGTATTTT. This translates into CASSRYSPPSGEGDTQYF. The chain carries TRBV19 and TRBJ2-3; 7 nucleotides align to TRBD2. Germline V gene lookup returns CDR1 LNHDA and CDR2 SQIVND (reference sequence). This CDR3 has 18 residues. V was clipped by 6 bases and J by 6 bases; unmatched bases: 21.

This sequence joins TRBV5-4 and TRBJ1-5; no clear D gene. The CDR3 spans 13 residues. CDR1 is SGHNT, CDR2 YYREEE, per germline (reference sequence). V was shortened by 3 bases and J by 3 bases, with 7 bases between the two germline ends. CDR3 in amino acids: CASSSGLNQPQHF. In DNA form, the CDR3 reads TGTGCCAGCAGCTCAGGACTCAATCAGCCCCAGCATTTT.

The chain uses TRBV29-1 and TRBJ1-2, with D maybe TRBD1 (5 bases). The length of the CDR3 is 14 residues. V lost 0 bases and J lost 6, with 14 bases in between. Germline V gene sequence: CDR1 SQVTM, CDR2 ANQGSEA. CDR3 amino acids: CSVEESWGSHGYTF. The DNA for the CDR3 is TGCAGCGTTGAAGAATCATGGGGGAGCCATGGCTACACCTTC.

The chain has TRBV5-6 and TRBJ1-1, with a tentative D call TRBD1 (5 bases). This CDR3 is 15 amino acids long. Germline V gene data show CDR1 as SGHDT and CDR2 as YYEEEE. Trimming stripped 4 bases from V and 0 bases from J, with 13 bases between. The CDR3 region is CASSAMTVMNTEAFF. The CDR3 nucleotides are TGTGCCAGCAGCGCTATGACAGTCATGAACACTGAAGCTTTCTTT.

This clone was counted a few times. The V gene is TRBV28, the J gene TRBJ1-1; no definite D call. CDR1 and CDR2 (germline): MDHEN, SYDVKM. Trimming took 8 bases from V and 1 from J, leaving 14 bases between them. This CDR3 region has 14 residues. The CDR3 region has the DNA TGTGCCAGCCTTAGGACGGCCTCGAACACTGAAGCTTTCTTT. This encodes CASLRTASNTEAFF.

This clone was detected once. V and J are TRBV4-2 and TRBJ2-1, with 9 positions matching TRBD2. V was clipped by 6 bases and J by 4 bases; unmatched bases: 4. Germline CDR1 LGHNA, CDR2 YNFKEQ. The CDR3 consists of 14 residues. Here the CDR3 reads CASSTTSGYNEQFF. The CDR3 DNA follows: TGTGCCAGCAGTACGACTAGCGGTTACAATGAGCAGTTCTTC.

The chain has TRBV30 and TRBJ1-6; no clear D. CDR1 GTSNPN and CDR2 SVGIG come from the germline V gene (reference sequence). The V end lost 0 bases, the J end lost 4 bases, and 10 bases lay between the germline ends. The length of the CDR3 is 15 residues. CDR3 nucleotide sequence: TGTGCCTGGAGTGTGACGGGCCTATATAATTCACCCCTCCACTTT. Its translation: CAWSVTGLYNSPLHF.

J is TRBJ2-5 and V is TRBV28; 10 bases line up with TRBD2. V lost 7 bases, J lost 0 bases, and 11 bases stayed unmatched. Germline V lookup: CDR1 MDHEN, CDR2 SYDVKM. The CDR3 has 17 residues. As DNA, the CDR3 is TGTGCCAGCACCCCCGGGGTTAGCGGGAGGAACCAAGAGACCCAGTACTTC. It translates to CASTPGVSGRNQETQYF.

This rearrangement joins TRBV27 to TRBJ2-3; D uncertain. From germline, CDR1 is MNHEY and CDR2 SMNVEV (reference sequence). CDR3 length: 14 amino acids. With 3 bases removed from V and 2 bases from J, the gap between germline ends came to 9 bases. CDR3 residues: CASSFTSPTDTQYF. In nucleotides, the CDR3 is TGTGCCAGCAGTTTCACGTCTCCCACAGATACGCAGTATTTT.